The 27 T cell receptor beta chains below all came from one sample that was sequenced in a study of blood T cell dynamics during melanoma immunotherapy (TCRdb year 2020). This sample's time point label indicates: pre-treatment baseline. Receptors were amplified or captured by the immunoSEQ multiplex PCR assay. Here the immuneACCESS table is served through TCRdb, limited to in-frame sequences with V and J called. Missing clones are a known gap in these copies; in checked studies unresolved V genes cover under half, and the rest lacks a known reason. The sample table shows approximately 6,000 clones, and nearly 90% are seen once. The top ten clonotypes cover 3.3% of the sample. Source: blood, taken from a patient treated with checkpoint blockade. These TCRs come from a human donor with melanoma.

This clone showed up just once. The chain uses TRBV28 and TRBJ1-3; TRBD1 matches 7 bases. J gave up 0 bases and V 3 bases, and 5 bases lay outside the gene matches. The CDR3 contains 16 residues. The germline V gene has CDR1 MDHEN and CDR2 SYDVKM. The CDR3 bases are TGTGCCAGCAGTTTGTGGGGACAGAGCTCTGGAAACACCATATATTTT. Its protein product is CASSLWGQSSGNTIYF.

This clone appeared once. CDR3 in amino acids: CASSRAGLSYNEQFF. The CDR3 bases are TGTGCCAGCAGTAGGGCGGGCCTCTCCTACAATGAGCAGTTCTTC. The gene calls are TRBV25-1 and TRBJ2-1, with D possibly being TRBD2 (5 bases). V dropped 5 bases and J dropped 0 bases, with 11 bases sitting between them. Looked up from germline, CDR1 is MGHDK and CDR2 is SYGVNS. The CDR3 has 15 residues. The full variable domain, with the rest looked up from reference TRBV25-1 and TRBJ2-1, is EADIYQTPRYLVIGTGKKITLECSQTMGHDKMYWYQQDPGMELHLIHYSYGVNSTEKGDLSSESTVSRIRTEHFPLTLESARPSHTSQYLCASSRAGLSYNEQFFGPGTRLTVL.

This chain uses TRBV6-1 with TRBJ1-1, with no clear D. The germline gives CDR1 MNHNS, CDR2 SASEGT. CDR3 length: 12 amino acids. V was trimmed by 5 bases and J by 0 bases, leaving 4 bases between them. The DNA of the CDR3 is TGTGCCAGCAGTTGGCTGAACACTGAAGCTTTCTTT. Its translation is CASSWLNTEAFF.

V usage is TRBV21-1 and J usage is TRBJ1-1. TRBV21-1 is shown as a pseudogene. This CDR3 is built from 16 residues. The CDR3 reads CASSKEVGRMNTEAFF. The CDR3 DNA follows: TGTGCCAGCAGCAAAGAAGTAGGGCGTATGAACACTGAAGCTTTCTTT.

This chain links TRBV5-1 with TRBJ2-7; TRBD1 might be the D (6 bases). In germline, CDR1 is SGHRS, CDR2 YFSETQ. CDR3 length equals 13 residues. The V and J ends lost 2 bases and 5 bases respectively, with 11 bases between them. CDR3 in amino acids: CASSFTGPNEQYF. DNA of the CDR3: TGCGCCAGCAGCTTTACAGGGCCCAACGAGCAGTACTTC.

This rearrangement joins TRBV5-4 to TRBJ2-2; 11 bases map to TRBD1. Germline-derived CDR1 and CDR2 are SGHNT and YYREEE (reference sequence). The CDR3 spans 15 residues. V was pared by 4 bases and J by 4 bases, with 3 bases of the junction left unmatched. CDR3 sequence: CASSPGTGGTGELFF. CDR3 nucleotides: TGTGCCAGCAGCCCCGGGACAGGGGGCACCGGGGAGCTGTTTTTT. Variable domain in full (rest from reference TRBV5-4 and TRBJ2-2): ETGVTQSPTHLIKTRGQQVTLRCSSQSGHNTVSWYQQALGQGPQFIFQYYREEENGRGNFPPRFSGLQFPNYSSELNVNALELDDSALYLCASSPGTGGTGELFFGEGSRLTVL.

This chain connects TRBV19 to TRBJ2-2; TRBD1 matches at 9 bases. Germline loops: CDR1 LNHDA, CDR2 SQIVND (reference sequence). With V trimmed by 7 bases and J by 6 bases, 6 bases remained unmatched. The CDR3 is made up of 14 amino acids. The CDR3 DNA is TGTGCCAGTACCGGGACAGGGCGATCCGGGGAGCTGTTTTTT. It translates to CASTGTGRSGELFF.

The count of this clone is one. The chain couples TRBV11-2 to TRBJ2-7, with a weak D call TRBD1 (5 bases). Trimming stripped 1 base from V and 4 bases from J, with 14 bases between. CDR1 and CDR2 from the germline V gene are SGHAT and FQNNGV. The CDR3 is 15 amino acids. Here the CDR3 reads CASSLVPGLRYEQYF. DNA for the CDR3: TGTGCCAGCAGCTTAGTACCAGGGCTTCGGTACGAGCAGTACTTC. Drawing the rest from reference TRBV11-2 and TRBJ2-7, the complete variable domain is EAGVAQSPRYKIIEKRQSVAFWCNPISGHATLYWYQQILGQGPKLLIQFQNNGVVDDSQLPKDRFSAERLKGVDSTLKIQPAKLEDSAVYLCASSLVPGLRYEQYFGPGTRLTVT.

The chain carries TRBV12-5 and TRBJ1-2; the D gene is possibly TRBD1 (5 bases). V lost 6 bases and J lost 7, with 18 bases in between. Germline values: CDR1 LGHNT, CDR2 FRNRAP. The CDR3 is 14 residues long. The CDR3 here is CASGPGTSLGGYTF. CDR3 bases: TGTGCTAGTGGCCCGGGGACTTCCTTGGGTGGCTACACCTTC.

The chain carries TRBV5-5 and TRBJ1-1, with D possibly TRBD1 on 6 matching bases. From germline, CDR1 is SGHKS and CDR2 YYEKEE (reference sequence). Trimming shortened V by 4 bases and J by 1 base, and 11 bases separated the two germline ends. The CDR3 length is 14 residues. CDR3 in amino acids: CASSRGGENTEAFF. The CDR3 nucleotides are TGTGCCAGCAGCAGGGGGGGAGAGAACACTGAAGCTTTCTTT.

The V and J genes are TRBV18 and TRBJ2-1; 9 nucleotides line up with TRBD1. The J segment lost 5 bases and the V segment lost 3 bases, leaving 5 bases of the junction unmatched. Germline CDR1 reads KGHSH; CDR2 reads LQKENI. The CDR3 loop spans 15 amino acids. This CDR3 is CASSPLGTGNNEQFF. DNA for the CDR3: TGTGCCAGCTCACCTTTAGGGACAGGGAACAATGAGCAGTTCTTC.

The chain carries TRBV6-4 and TRBJ1-1; D is possibly TRBD1 (5 bases). The V and J ends lost 3 bases and 3 bases respectively, with 11 bases between them. CDR3 length: 14 residues. Germline V gives CDR1 MRHNA, CDR2 SNTAGT. The CDR3 DNA reads as TGTGCCAGCAGTGAAGATTCGGGGGACACTGAAGCTTTCTTT. Its protein is CASSEDSGDTEAFF.

This chain uses TRBV9 with TRBJ2-7; tentatively, D is TRBD2 (5 bases). This CDR3 has 14 residues. Germline assignment: CDR1 SGDLS and CDR2 YYNGEE. V was pared by 4 bases and J by 2 bases, with 13 bases between. The CDR3 sequence: CASSSSLAPYEQYF. The CDR3 region has the DNA TGTGCCAGCAGCTCTAGTTTAGCGCCCTACGAGCAGTACTTC.

J is TRBJ1-2 and V is TRBV6-5; D possibly corresponds to TRBD1 (5 bases). Germline CDR1 is MNHEY and CDR2 is SVGAGI. V was shortened by 7 bases and J by 0 bases, with 9 bases between the two germline ends. The CDR3 spans 13 residues. CDR3 nucleotides: TGTGCCAGCACCACAGGAGCTAACTATGGCTACACCTTC. Encoded protein: CASTTGANYGYTF.

This chain connects TRBV5-1 to TRBJ1-2, with D perhaps matching TRBD1 (5 bases). Germline V gene data show CDR1 as SGHRS and CDR2 as YFSETQ. V was trimmed by 6 bases and J by 3 bases, leaving 9 bases between them. This CDR3 contains 12 residues. The CDR3 loop reads CASKEGDYGYTF. For the CDR3, the DNA is TGCGCCAGCAAAGAAGGGGACTATGGCTACACCTTC.

This chain connects TRBV29-1 to TRBJ2-7; TRBD1 matches at 7 bases. Germline V gene sequence: CDR1 SQVTM, CDR2 ANQGSEA. The trim removed 4 bases at V and 2 bases at J, leaving 2 bases unmatched. The CDR3 covers 12 residues. The CDR3 region is CSVVTGTYEQYF. In DNA form, the CDR3 reads TGCAGCGTTGTGACAGGGACCTACGAGCAGTACTTC.

V usage is TRBV5-1 and J usage is TRBJ2-5; 9 bases line up with TRBD1. This CDR3 comprises 16 residues. The V gene end was trimmed by 0 bases and the J gene end by 5 bases; junction bases not matched to a gene: 8. Germline loops: CDR1 SGHRS, CDR2 YFSETQ. The CDR3 loop reads CASSLARDRDGETQYF. The CDR3 DNA follows: TGCGCCAGCAGCTTGGCCAGGGACAGGGATGGGGAGACCCAGTACTTC.

Only a few counts were recorded for this clone. The V call is TRBV5-1, the J call TRBJ2-1; tentatively, D is TRBD2 (6 bases). The V gene's germline CDR1 is SGHRS and CDR2 YFSETQ. V was clipped by 0 bases and J by 0 bases, with 13 bases between them. CDR3 length: 17 amino acids. The CDR3 region is CASSLAQRVSSYNEQFF. CDR3 DNA sequence: TGCGCCAGCAGCTTGGCGCAGCGGGTTAGCTCCTACAATGAGCAGTTCTTC.

This rearrangement joins TRBV7-8 to TRBJ2-5; 9 positions agree with TRBD2. Germline V gives CDR1 SGHVS, CDR2 FQNEAQ. The CDR3 contains 16 residues. Trimming cost V 1 base and J 5 bases; bases outside gene matches: 8. CDR3 sequence reads: CASSLGSAGGRETQYF. The CDR3 DNA reads as TGTGCCAGCAGCTTAGGTTCGGCGGGAGGGCGGGAGACCCAGTACTTC.

This chain uses TRBV29-1 with TRBJ2-5; 9 nucleotides line up with TRBD1. The CDR3 runs to 14 residues. V gave up 6 bases and J gave up 4 bases; unmatched junction bases: 9. Germline CDR1 and CDR2: SQVTM and ANQGSEA. The CDR3 DNA sequence: TGCAGCGTAACAGGGGGCGTAGGGGGAGAGACCCAGTACTTC. This gives the protein CSVTGGVGGETQYF.

The chain is built from TRBV18 and TRBJ1-2, with TRBD1 identical over 8 bases. This CDR3 spans 15 amino acids. Losses at the gene ends were 3 bases for V and 3 bases for J; bases not matched to a gene: 6. From germline, CDR1 is KGHSH and CDR2 LQKENI. As DNA, the CDR3 is TGTGCCAGCTCACCCCGGACAGGGTGGGACTATGGCTACACCTTC. Its protein product is CASSPRTGWDYGYTF.

The CDR3 DNA follows: TGTGCCAGCTCCCCCGGAAACACCATATATTTT. Its translation: CASSPGNTIYF. The rearrangement joins TRBV19 to TRBJ1-3; no clear D. Germline V CDR1 and CDR2: LNHDA, SQIVND (reference sequence). The V and J ends lost 9 bases and 4 bases respectively, with 7 bases between them. The CDR3 extends over 11 amino acids.

This chain uses TRBV7-9 with TRBJ1-1; no definite D call. The germline V gene encodes CDR1 SEHNR and CDR2 FQNEAQ (reference sequence). CDR3 length equals 13 residues. Trimming shortened V by 2 bases and J by 3 bases, and 7 bases separated the two germline ends. In nucleotides, the CDR3 is TGTGCCAGCAGCTTATTTCTCGACACTGAAGCTTTCTTT. Its translation is CASSLFLDTEAFF. The full variable domain, completed using reference TRBV7-9 and TRBJ1-1, is DTGVSQNPRHKITKRGQNVTFRCDPISEHNRLYWYRQTLGQGPEFLTYFQNEAQLEKSRLLSDRFSAERPKGSFSTLEIQRTEQGDSAMYLCASSLFLDTEAFFGQGTRLTVV.

V is TRBV6-4 and J is TRBJ2-6, with D unclear. V lost 0 bases, J lost 3 bases, and 0 bases lay in between. CDR1 is MRHNA and CDR2 is SNTAGT in the germline V gene. The CDR3 loop spans 13 amino acids. CDR3 sequence (DNA): TGTGCCAGCAGTGACTCTGGGGCCAACGTCCTGACTTTC. The encoded protein is CASSDSGANVLTF.

The chain combines TRBV21-1 with TRBJ2-7; the table's TRBD2 call for D was not verified on the DNA. TRBV21-1 constitutes a pseudogene. The CDR3 is 16 residues long. The CDR3 here is CASSNRGLADTYEQYF. CDR3 coding DNA: TGTGCCAGCAGCAACCGCGGGCTAGCGGATACCTACGAGCAGTACTTC.

V is TRBV7-3 and J is TRBJ2-1, with a weak D call TRBD2 (6 bases). Germline lookup yields CDR1 SGHTA and CDR2 FQGTGA. CDR3 length equals 15 residues. V was pared by 5 bases and J by 2 bases, with 13 bases between. The CDR3 DNA is TGTGCCAGCAGCCCAACTAGCTTGGCCTACAATGAGCAGTTCTTC. It specifies CASSPTSLAYNEQFF.

The chain recombines TRBV7-8 with TRBJ2-7; 7 nucleotides match TRBD1. The CDR3 is 15 amino acids. From germline, CDR1 is SGHVS and CDR2 FQNEAQ. The ends lost 5 bases at V and 2 bases at J; junction bases unmatched: 9. The CDR3 DNA is TGTGCCAGCAGCCGCTACCGGGACAGAACCTACGAGCAGTACTTC. Its protein product is CASSRYRDRTYEQYF.